This is a list of T cell receptor beta chains from one sample in a study of blood T cells in healthy people across ages. TCRdb passed the 5' RACE reads through MiXCR, listing each CDR3 protein once. The sample lists 550,000 to 650,000 distinct CDR3 sequences; approximately 30% were seen once. The sequenced material came from blood. These receptor sequences come from a woman of 80 years or more in good health. CDR3s include the opening cysteine and the closing phenylalanine or tryptophan. A D gene is named only where the DNA matches it firmly. The size entry is marked missing in some rows and otherwise reads once, few, many or a size class.

d_gene	len	v_gene	abundance	j_gene	CDR3nt	CDR3aa
TRBD1	15	TRBV12-3/TRBV12-4	many	TRBJ1-5	TGTGCCAGCAGGCAGACAGGGGGGAGCAATCAGCCCCAGCATTTT	CASRQTGGSNQPQHF
TRBD2	17	TRBV20-1	NA	TRBJ2-3	TGCAGTGCGCGGGGGTTCAGACCGGCGGGGAGCACAGATACGCAGTATTTT	CSARGFRPAGSTDTQYF
NA	12	TRBV12-3/TRBV12-4	NA	TRBJ2-7	TGTGCCAGCAGCTCCGACGGGGGCGAGCAGTACTTC	CASSSDGGEQYF
TRBD2	19	TRBV4-2	many	TRBJ2-3	TGTGCCAGCAGCCATCCGGGACTAGCGGGGGCTCGGCGCACAGATACGCAGTATTTT	CASSHPGLAGARRTDTQYF
NA	14	TRBV6-5	many	TRBJ1-4	TGTGCCAGCGGATCCGGGACCGCCTATGAAAAACTGTTTTTT	CASGSGTAYEKLFF
NA	14	TRBV15	NA	TRBJ1-6	TGTGCCACCAGCTGTGCAGGGAGAGGTTCACCCCTCCACTTT	CATSCAGRGSPLHF
TRBD1	20	TRBV9	many	TRBJ2-6	TGTGCCAGCAGCGTCCACCAACGAACCGGGACAGGAACTGGGGCCAACGTCCTGACTTTC	CASSVHQRTGTGTGANVLTF
NA	16	TRBV4-2	NA	TRBJ2-6	TGTGCCAGCAGCCAAGATGCCGACTCTGGGGCCAACGTCCTGACTTTC	CASSQDADSGANVLTF
TRBD1	14	TRBV9	few	TRBJ1-1	TGTGCCAGCCAACCAGACAGGGAAAACACTGAAGCTTTCTTT	CASQPDRENTEAFF
NA	14	TRBV6-2/TRBV6-3	many	TRBJ2-7	TGTGCCAGCAGTTACTCGTCCAGGGAAGGGGAGCAGTACTTC	CASSYSSREGEQYF
TRBD2	16	TRBV9	NA	TRBJ2-3	TGTGCCAGCAGCCTCGGACTAGCGGGGTCATTAGATGCGCAGTATTTT	CASSLGLAGSLDAQYF
NA	13	TRBV3-1	few	TRBJ2-5	TGTGCCAGCAGCCCCACTAGATTTGGGACCCAGTACTTC	CASSPTRFGTQYF
TRBD2	17	TRBV20-1	NA	TRBJ2-2	TGCAGTGCTAAAAAGTCGTCGCGTCTAGCGGGGCCCGGGGAGCTGTTTTTT	CSAKKSSRLAGPGELFF
NA	12	TRBV28	NA	TRBJ1-1	TGTGCCAGCAGTCCTAGCAGGGGAGCGACTTTCTTT	CASSPSRGATFF
TRBD1	16	TRBV7-8	once	TRBJ2-2	TGTGCCAGCAGCTACTTCCGGGACAGGGGCGCCGGGGAGCTGTTTTTT	CASSYFRDRGAGELFF
TRBD1	15	TRBV24-1	many	TRBJ2-1	TGTGCCACCAGTGACCGGACAGGGGCGATCAATGAGCAGTTCTTC	CATSDRTGAINEQFF
NA	15	TRBV6-2/TRBV6-3	once	TRBJ2-3	TGTGCCAGCAGTTACGGCCCAGGGGACACAGGTACGCAGTATTTT	CASSYGPGDTGTQYF
NA	14	TRBV15	few	TRBJ1-1	TGTGCCACCAGCAGTACAGGGAGGGGCACTGAAGCTTTCTTT	CATSSTGRGTEAFF
TRBD1	17	TRBV20-1	many	TRBJ2-6	TGCAGTGCGCAGGGGGGGACAGGGGGCTCTGGGGCCAACGTCCTGACTTTC	CSAQGGTGGSGANVLTF
TRBD1	15	TRBV7-2	NA	TRBJ1-1	TGTGCCAGCATCAATTACATGGGGACAGGGTATGAAGCTTTCTTT	CASINYMGTGYEAFF
NA	16	TRBV5-1	many	TRBJ1-4	TGCGCCAGCAGCTTAACCACCGGGGGGCTTAATGAAAAACTGTTTTTT	CASSLTTGGLNEKLFF
NA	12	TRBV6-6	few	TRBJ1-1	TGTGCCAGCACTGTGGGTAGTACTGAAGCTTTCTTT	CASTVGSTEAFF
NA	14	TRBV7-6	few	TRBJ2-2	TGTGCCAGCAGCGCGGGACCGGGCGACGGGGAGCTGTTTTTT	CASSAGPGDGELFF
NA	13	TRBV4-1	once	TRBJ2-7	TGCGCCAGCAGCCTGGAACAGGGAGCCGGGCAGTACTTC	CASSLEQGAGQYF
NA	16	TRBV5-1	NA	TRBJ1-1	TGCGCCAGCAGCTTGGGGCAGGGAGAAGGTCGTGAGGTAGCTTTCTTT	CASSLGQGEGREVAFF
NA	13	TRBV15	NA	TRBJ2-5	TGTGCCACCAGCGAACTAGCTGGTGAGACCCAGTACTTC	CATSELAGETQYF
NA	14	TRBV7-2	many	TRBJ1-2	TGTGCCAGCAGCTTAATAGGGGGACTCGGTGGCTACACCTTC	CASSLIGGLGGYTF
NA	16	TRBV15	many	TRBJ2-3	TGTGCCACCAGCACCCGGACAGCCGCAGTCACAGATACGCAGTATTTT	CATSTRTAAVTDTQYF
NA	12	TRBV28	many	TRBJ2-7	TGTGCCAGCACGGCAGGGCTGGACGAGCAGTACTTC	CASTAGLDEQYF
NA	14	TRBV4-1	once	TRBJ2-7	TGCGCCAGCAGCCAAGCCAACGGGGCTTACGAGCAGTACTTC	CASSQANGAYEQYF
NA	11	TRBV6-1	many	TRBJ2-1	TGTGCCAGCGGTCTGGGCAATGAGCAGTTCTTC	CASGLGNEQFF
TRBD1	16	TRBV11-2	NA	TRBJ1-1	TGTGCCAGCAGCTTCCAGGGGGCCGGGACGCAGTTCGGCGCTTTCTTT	CASSFQGAGTQFGAFF
TRBD1	17	TRBV20-1	NA	TRBJ2-1	TGCAGTGCTAGTGTGGGACAGGGGGGTTCTTGGCAAGAGACCCAGTTCTTC	CSASVGQGGSWQETQFF
TRBD1	14	TRBV29-1	NA	TRBJ2-6	TGCAGCGTCGGGACAGGGAACGGGGCCAACGTCCTGACTTTC	CSVGTGNGANVLTF
NA	13	TRBV6-6	many	TRBJ2-1	TGTGCCAGCAAAAACTCGGGTTTTGATGAGCAGTTCTTC	CASKNSGFDEQFF
TRBD1	13	TRBV5-5	few	TRBJ2-7	TGTGCCAGTATGGGACAGACCACCTACGAGCAGTACTTC	CASMGQTTYEQYF
NA	14	TRBV9	NA	TRBJ1-2	TGTGCCAGCAGCGGAGACAGCACTAACTATGGCTACACCTTC	CASSGDSTNYGYTF
NA	13	TRBV20-1	many	TRBJ1-5	TGCAGTGCTAGGAAGCCCAGCAATCAGCCCCAGCATTTT	CSARKPSNQPQHF
TRBD2	14	TRBV20-1	many	TRBJ2-3	TGCAGTGCTAGGTTCGGCGGGGGGGTGGATACGCAGTATTTT	CSARFGGGVDTQYF
NA	12	TRBV28	few	TRBJ1-2	TGTGCCAGCATAAGTGGGGGCTATGGCTACACCTTC	CASISGGYGYTF
NA	12	TRBV27	many	TRBJ2-7	TGTGCCAGCAGGGGGATTGATTACGAGCAGTACTTC	CASRGIDYEQYF
TRBD2	14	TRBV14	NA	TRBJ2-7	TGTGCAAATCCCGGGACTAGCGGGTTCGATGAGCAGTACTTC	CANPGTSGFDEQYF
NA	15	TRBV7-2	NA	TRBJ2-7	TGTGCCAGCAGCTTATTGCAGGGAGGTTCCTACGAGCAGTACTTC	CASSLLQGGSYEQYF
NA	12	TRBV6-5	many	TRBJ2-5	TGTGCCAGCAGTCAACGGGGCGGGTTCCAGTACTTC	CASSQRGGFQYF
TRBD2	17	TRBV7-2	NA	TRBJ2-3	TGTGCCAGCAGCTTAGGCGGGGGGACGGATAGAGTGGATACGCAGTATTTT	CASSLGGGTDRVDTQYF
NA	15	TRBV15	NA	TRBJ2-1	TGTGCCACCGGAACAGGGCGAAGCTCCTACAATGAGCAGTTCTTC	CATGTGRSSYNEQFF
NA	12	TRBV7-2	NA	TRBJ2-1	TGTGCCAGCAGCCAATTTGGCAATGAGCAGTTCTTC	CASSQFGNEQFF
NA	15	TRBV9	many	TRBJ2-7	TGTGCCAGCAGCGCCAGGACCGATCCTACCTACGAGCAGTACTTC	CASSARTDPTYEQYF
TRBD1	18	TRBV28	few	TRBJ1-1	TGTGCCAGCAGTTCGCCGGGACAGGGGGTAAAAATGAACACTGAAGCTTTCTTT	CASSSPGQGVKMNTEAFF
TRBD1	16	TRBV6-2/TRBV6-3	many	TRBJ2-5	TGTGCCAGCAGTGACTCCGGACAGGGAAACCAAGAGACCCAGTACTTC	CASSDSGQGNQETQYF
TRBD2	14	TRBV20-1	many	TRBJ2-7	TGCAGTGCTAGGGCGAGCGGGGGACCTTACGAGCAGTACTTC	CSARASGGPYEQYF
NA	13	TRBV5-1	few	TRBJ1-1	TGCGCCAGCAGGAACCGGGGTGACACTGAAGCTTTCTTT	CASRNRGDTEAFF
TRBD1	15	TRBV27	NA	TRBJ1-2	TGTGCCAGCAGTTTCCTGGGACAGGGGGCCTACGGCCACACCTTC	CASSFLGQGAYGHTF
NA	15	TRBV7-3	few	TRBJ2-2	TGTGCCAGCAGCCTCCTGGGAGACACCACCGGGGAGCTGTTTTTT	CASSLLGDTTGELFF
TRBD1	14	TRBV29-1	NA	TRBJ2-3	TGCAGCGTCCCCGGGACAGGGATGGGAGATACGCAGTATTTT	CSVPGTGMGDTQYF